The next 17 T cell receptor beta chains were all read from a single sample in a study of control samples from healthy donors and cancer patients. The data were produced by immunoSEQ multiplex PCR, yet TCRdb's version contains in-frame clones alone and is incomplete. The sample lists over 100,000 clones; around nine tenths were seen once. The sample taken for sequencing was blood. These receptor sequences come from a man aged 40-55 years in good health.

The V and J genes are TRBV5-1 and TRBJ2-2, with D unclear. The CDR3 consists of 12 residues. Trimming removed 3 bases from V and 2 bases from J, with 2 bases in between. Germline V CDR1 and CDR2: SGHRS, YFSETQ. The CDR3 bases are TGCGCCAGCAGCTCTAACACCGGGGAGCTGTTTTTT. Encoded protein: CASSSNTGELFF.

As concerns this clone: The same CDR3 arises from other DNA sequences in this sample as well. V gene TRBV2 combines with J gene TRBJ1-5; a weak D match, TRBD1 (6 bases). CDR1 is SNHLY, CDR2 FYNNEI, per germline. V lost 7 bases and J lost 0, with 7 bases in between. This CDR3 contains 13 residues. The CDR3 protein is CASKGDSNQPQHF. CDR3 sequence (DNA): TGTGCCAGCAAGGGGGATAGCAATCAGCCCCAGCATTTT.

The V and J genes are TRBV27 and TRBJ2-5; no definite D call. Germline CDR1 and CDR2: MNHEY and SMNVEV (reference sequence). V shed 5 bases and J shed 4 bases, with 17 bases lying between them. This CDR3 contains 15 residues. The CDR3: CASSLDRRATETQYF. The DNA of the CDR3 is TGTGCCAGCAGTCTTGACCGTCGGGCTACAGAGACCCAGTACTTC.

The gene calls are TRBV4-2 and TRBJ2-2; D is perhaps TRBD2 (5 bases). Between the trimmed V and J ends, which lost 2 bases and 2 bases, there was a span of 9 bases. The CDR3 extends over 15 amino acids. Germline V lookup: CDR1 LGHNA, CDR2 YNFKEQ. Here the CDR3 reads CASSQRGGNTGELFF. Here the CDR3 DNA reads TGTGCCAGCAGCCAACGCGGAGGAAACACCGGGGAGCTGTTTTTT.

V gene TRBV11-3 combines with J gene TRBJ2-3; no firm D call. The CDR3 sequence is 16 residues long. V gave up 1 base and J gave up 1 base, with 12 bases separating them. CDR1 is SGHNT, CDR2 YENEEA, per germline. DNA for the CDR3: TGTGCCAGCAGCTTAGGCCTAAGTTCCGGCACAGATACGCAGTATTTT. It codes for CASSLGLSSGTDTQYF.

The J gene is TRBJ2-5, the V gene TRBV6-5; 9 positions agree with TRBD1. V shed 6 bases and J 5 bases; nucleotides not matched to a gene: 7. The germline CDR1 and CDR2 sequences are MNHEY and SVGAGI. There are 14 residues in the CDR3. DNA of the CDR3: TGTGCCAGCAGACCACAGGGGGCGAGGGAGACCCAGTACTTC. The encoded protein is CASRPQGARETQYF.

The chain is built from TRBV30 and TRBJ2-5; unclear D gene. V lost 0 bases to trimming and J lost 0 bases, with 8 bases between them. The CDR3 length is 14 residues. Looked up from germline, CDR1 is GTSNPN and CDR2 is SVGIG (reference sequence). Here the CDR3 reads CAWSVPRNQETQYF. Here the CDR3 DNA reads TGTGCCTGGAGTGTTCCCCGGAACCAAGAGACCCAGTACTTC.

For this clone: This same CDR3 is encoded by further DNA sequences in the sample. The rearrangement joins TRBV5-1 to TRBJ1-5; D is possibly TRBD1 (5 bases). The CDR3 has 14 amino acids. Trimming shortened V by 4 bases and J by 4 bases, and 12 bases separated the two germline ends. Germline CDR1 reads SGHRS; CDR2 reads YFSETQ. The CDR3 sequence: CASSLSGGNQPQHF. The CDR3 DNA sequence: TGCGCCAGCAGCCTCTCTGGGGGTAATCAGCCCCAGCATTTT.

The V gene is TRBV4-1, the J gene TRBJ2-3; D unresolved. The germline V gene has CDR1 MGHRA and CDR2 YSYEKL. This CDR3 has 16 amino acids. V lost 1 base to trimming and J lost 4 bases, with 15 bases between them. In nucleotides, the CDR3 is TGCGCCAGCAGCCAAGTTTTGAGCGTCACATCAGATACGCAGTATTTT. The encoded protein is CASSQVLSVTSDTQYF.

V and J are TRBV19 and TRBJ2-7; D perhaps matches TRBD1 (6 bases). CDR3 length: 14 residues. CDR1 is LNHDA, CDR2 SQIVND, per germline (reference sequence). Trimming pared 0 bases from V and 2 bases from J, leaving 8 bases between. CDR3 residues: CASSIEDSTYEQYF. Here the CDR3 DNA reads TGTGCCAGTAGTATAGAGGACAGTACCTACGAGCAGTACTTC. Drawing the rest from reference TRBV19 and TRBJ2-7, the complete variable domain is DGGITQSPKYLFRKEGQNVTLSCEQNLNHDAMYWYRQDPGQGLRLIYYSQIVNDFQKGDIAEGYSVSREKKESFPLTVTSAQKNPTAFYLCASSIEDSTYEQYFGPGTRLTVT.

The chain uses TRBV2 and TRBJ1-2, with D possibly TRBD1 on 6 matching bases. Germline assignment: CDR1 SNHLY and CDR2 FYNNEI. This CDR3 has 13 amino acids. V was pared by 7 bases and J by 2 bases, with 11 bases between. The DNA of the CDR3 is TGTGCCAGCATTCGGGACAACAACTATGGCTACACCTTC. This sequence encodes CASIRDNNYGYTF. The full variable domain, rest sourced from reference TRBV2 and TRBJ1-2, is EPEVTQTPSHQVTQMGQEVILRCVPISNHLYFYWYRQILGQKVEFLVSFYNNEISEKSEIFDDQFSVERPDGSNFTLKIRSTKLEDSAMYFCASIRDNNYGYTFGSGTRLTVV.

CDR3 in DNA: TGTGCCAGCTCACCACTACAGGAAGGGATCACAAATGAGCAGTTCTTC. Protein sequence: CASSPLQEGITNEQFF. The chain combines TRBV18 with TRBJ2-1; TRBD1 is a possible D gene (5 bases). The germline V gene has CDR1 KGHSH and CDR2 LQKENI. Trimming shortened V by 1 base and J by 7 bases, and 17 bases separated the two germline ends. This CDR3 spans 16 amino acids.

This chain links TRBV7-2 with TRBJ2-2, with D tentatively TRBD2 (5 bases). Trimming cost V 6 bases and J 2 bases, with 10 bases left between them. Germline assignment: CDR1 SGHTA and CDR2 FQGNSA. The CDR3 contains 14 residues. CDR3 loop: CASRDGINTGELFF. DNA for the CDR3: TGTGCCAGCAGGGACGGGATAAACACCGGGGAGCTGTTTTTT.

The chain links TRBV7-9 to TRBJ2-7; D possibly corresponds to TRBD2 (5 bases). The V gene's germline CDR1 is SEHNR and CDR2 FQNEAQ (reference sequence). This CDR3 is 12 amino acids long. The germline V and J ends were trimmed by 2 bases and 5 bases, with 7 bases remaining between them. The CDR3 protein is CASSLSGNEQYF. CDR3 sequence (DNA): TGTGCCAGCAGCTTATCCGGGAACGAGCAGTACTTC.

CDR3 in amino acids: CASSPTRFYGYTF. CDR3 DNA: TGTGCCAGCAGCCCGACCCGGTTCTATGGCTACACCTTC. The chain couples TRBV3-1 (or the pseudogene TRBV3-2) to TRBJ1-2, with D unresolved. Trimming removed 4 bases from V and 4 bases from J, with 10 bases in between. Per the germline V gene, CDR1 is LGHDT and CDR2 is YNNKEL (reference sequence). CDR3 length equals 13 residues.

The rearrangement uses TRBV7-9 and TRBJ2-1; 10 nucleotides match TRBD2. The CDR3 sequence is 15 residues long. Germline loops: CDR1 SEHNR, CDR2 FQNEAQ (reference sequence). V dropped 5 bases and J dropped 6; count of bases not matched to a gene: 7. This CDR3 reads CASSPGLAAGNEQFF. CDR3 nucleotides: TGTGCCAGCAGCCCTGGACTAGCGGCGGGCAATGAGCAGTTCTTC.

V and J are TRBV5-4 and TRBJ2-2; 11 nucleotides match TRBD2. With V trimmed by 4 bases and J by 4 bases, 9 bases remained unmatched. CDR3 length equals 17 residues. Germline V gives CDR1 SGHNT, CDR2 YYREEE (reference sequence). The CDR3 region has the DNA TGTGCCAGCAGCAGGGGACTAGCGGTAACAAGCACCGGGGAGCTGTTTTTT. Translation: CASSRGLAVTSTGELFF.